This T cell receptor (beta chain) was sequenced during a study of identifying expanded T cells in peripheral blood. Study results and caveats: Two-week clone count variance significantly increased as total template count grew. Differentially abundant clones: about 1.2 between replicates, approximately 16 at roughly 2 weeks, approximately 19 at four.

Remarks on this clone: The antigen remains unidentified.

Healthy donors had no documented immune events, such as infections, while sampled. The CDR3 has 15 residues. Germline V gene data show CDR1 as SGHTA and CDR2 as FQGNSA. The V end was cut by 3 bases, the J end by 5 bases, with 16 bases between. Using immunoSEQ multiplex PCR, the repertoire was profiled, and TCRdb retains in-frame clones only, with some absent. The sample has roughly 75,000 clones, around 90% seen once. The chain joins TRBV7-2 to TRBJ2-5; D is uncertain. The sample consisted of blood. The receptor comes from a person aged 18 to 75 in good health. This CDR3 is CASSFLPNTGETQYF. Written as DNA, the CDR3 is TGTGCCAGCAGCTTTTTACCTAACACTGGGGAGACCCAGTACTTC.